The 19 T cell receptor beta chains given below trace back to one sample, sequenced in a study of shared clonotypes between healthy human individuals. Sequencing used immunoSEQ multiplex PCR; TCRdb keeps in-frame clones, though not all of them. The table has about a million clones, roughly 80% seen once; the top ten hold 0.89%. Sequencing used memory CD4+ T cells from PBMCs. Subset indicated: CD45RA-negative fraction. The receptors here all came from a man aged 18 to 35 in good health. Some clones in this sample may be carry-over from other donors' samples.

The chain combines TRBV5-1 with TRBJ2-3; TRBD2 matches at 8 bases. Losses at the gene ends were 4 bases for V and 5 bases for J; bases not matched to a gene: 12. The CDR3 runs to 16 residues. The germline CDR1 and CDR2 sequences are SGHRS and YFSETQ. The CDR3 coding sequence is TGCGCCAGCAGCCCGACGGGGCGGGAGGCAGTAGATACGCAGTATTTT. This translates into CASSPTGREAVDTQYF.

The chain couples TRBV18 to TRBJ1-2, with a weak D call TRBD1 (5 bases). Trimming cost V 3 bases and J 0 bases, with 23 bases left between them. Germline loops: CDR1 KGHSH, CDR2 LQKENI. The CDR3 sequence is 19 residues long. The CDR3 sequence: CASSPSSGRAASSNYGYTF. The DNA for the CDR3 is TGTGCCAGCTCACCCTCGTCGGGCAGGGCCGCCTCCTCTAACTATGGCTACACCTTC.

The V and J genes are TRBV4-2 and TRBJ1-2; TRBD1 might be the D (6 bases). The CDR3 is made up of 20 amino acids. Germline V gives CDR1 LGHNA, CDR2 YNFKEQ. V lost 0 bases, J lost 7 bases, and 30 bases lay in between. CDR3 in DNA: TGTGCCAGCAGCCAAGAGAGAGGGGGTGGTACAGGAGGCCCTCGGGGTGGCTACACCTTC. Translation gives CASSQERGGGTGGPRGGYTF.

The chain employs TRBV7-9 and TRBJ2-7; tentative D call: TRBD2 (6 bases). V was trimmed by 5 bases and J by 0 bases, leaving 14 bases between them. Per germline, CDR1 SEHNR and CDR2 FQNEAQ (reference sequence). CDR3 length: 15 amino acids. DNA for the CDR3: TGTGCCAGCAGCCGCATGGTCGGGAGCTCCTACGAGCAGTACTTC. Its translation is CASSRMVGSSYEQYF.

This clone was observed a single time. The chain joins TRBV10-1 to TRBJ2-5; D not resolved. The CDR3 is 13 residues long. V was trimmed by 4 bases and J by 3 bases, leaving 9 bases between them. CDR1 is WNHNN and CDR2 is SYGVQD in the germline V gene (reference sequence). CDR3 nucleotide sequence: TGCGCCAGCAGTGTAGGACCGAAAGAGACCCAGTACTTC. Protein sequence: CASSVGPKETQYF.

Turning to this clone: The sample has other DNA sequences that encode this CDR3 too. The chain employs TRBV7-3 and TRBJ2-2; D might be TRBD1 (5 bases). CDR1 and CDR2 from the germline V gene are SGHTA and FQGTGA. With 1 base removed from V and 2 bases from J, the gap between germline ends came to 5 bases. This CDR3 is built from 14 residues. The CDR3 coding sequence is TGTGCCAGCAGCTTAAGGGGCAACACCGGGGAGCTGTTTTTT. This translates into CASSLRGNTGELFF.

V usage is TRBV30 and J usage is TRBJ2-7, with TRBD1 identical over 8 bases. The junction had 1 base not matched to a gene; V was cut back by 0 bases and J by 0 bases. Germline lookup yields CDR1 GTSNPN and CDR2 SVGIG (reference sequence). The CDR3 is 14 amino acids. The CDR3 loop reads CAWSVGTGSYEQYF. CDR3 nucleotides: TGTGCCTGGAGTGTCGGGACAGGCTCCTACGAGCAGTACTTC.

The CDR3 sequence is CASSQDGTGWRETQYF. In DNA form, the CDR3 reads TGCGCCAGCAGCCAAGATGGTACAGGGTGGAGGGAGACCCAGTACTTC. V gene TRBV4-3 combines with J gene TRBJ2-5; D may be TRBD1 (6 bases). Trimming removed 0 bases from V and 5 bases from J, with 16 bases in between. CDR1 is LGHNA, CDR2 YSLEER, per germline. The CDR3 is made up of 16 amino acids.

The chain uses TRBV5-1 and TRBJ2-1; 10 bases map to TRBD2. The CDR3 runs to 16 residues. V trimming: 0 bases; J trimming: 6 bases; junction bases outside the gene matches: 6. The germline V gene encodes CDR1 SGHRS and CDR2 YFSETQ. CDR3 in DNA: TGCGCCAGCAGCTTGGCCGGGGGACTAGCGATCAATGAGCAGTTCTTC. Amino acid sequence: CASSLAGGLAINEQFF.

This clone came up once. V and J are TRBV5-4 and TRBJ2-1, with 7 bases lining up with TRBD2. The CDR3 contains 13 residues. Trimming at V came to 5 bases and at J to 7 bases, leaving 6 bases not matched to a gene. Germline V gives CDR1 SGHNT, CDR2 YYREEE (reference sequence). CDR3 sequence: CASSNSGSNEQFF. The CDR3, as DNA: TGTGCCAGCAGTAATAGCGGGTCGAATGAGCAGTTCTTC.

The gene calls are TRBV28 and TRBJ2-4, with no clear D. With 6 bases removed from V and 4 bases from J, the gap between germline ends came to 4 bases. Germline V gene data show CDR1 as MDHEN and CDR2 as SYDVKM. CDR3 length: 11 residues. The CDR3, as DNA: TGTGCCAGCAGGGAAAAAAACATTCAGTACTTC. It encodes CASREKNIQYF.

The chain has TRBV2 and TRBJ1-1; D gene uncertain. V lost 4 bases, J lost 5 bases, and 11 bases lay in between. The CDR3 extends over 13 amino acids. Germline CDR1 reads SNHLY; CDR2 reads FYNNEI. This CDR3 is CASSGSRGTEAFF. CDR3 DNA: TGTGCCAGCAGTGGCAGTCGAGGAACTGAAGCTTTCTTT.

This chain connects TRBV5-6 to TRBJ1-1, with a weak D call TRBD1 (5 bases). Per germline, CDR1 SGHDT and CDR2 YYEEEE. This CDR3 contains 13 residues. V was trimmed by 4 bases and J by 8 bases, leaving 15 bases between them. The chain's CDR3 is CASSEGPWGEAFF. In nucleotides, the CDR3 is TGTGCCAGCAGCGAGGGCCCCTGGGGCGAAGCTTTCTTT.

The chain combines TRBV18 with TRBJ2-1; 11 nucleotides line up with TRBD2. Trimming removed 2 bases from V and 13 bases from J; junction bases left unmatched: 13. CDR3 length: 16 residues. CDR1 is KGHSH and CDR2 is LQKENI in the germline V gene. In DNA, the CDR3 is TGTGCCAGCTCACCATCACTAGCGGGAGCCTCCGGTTCCCAGTTCTTC. Residues: CASSPSLAGASGSQFF.

V and J are TRBV28 and TRBJ2-3; the D is unclear. Germline V gives CDR1 MDHEN, CDR2 SYDVKM. This CDR3 has 12 amino acids. Trimming removed 6 bases at V and 6 bases at J, with 10 bases between. CDR3 nucleotides: TGTGCCAGCAGCGTTCGGGCTGATACGCAGTATTTT. It translates to CASSVRADTQYF.

This clone was seen only once. This sample includes further DNA sequences coding for the same CDR3. V is TRBV7-8 and J is TRBJ2-1; 9 nucleotides line up with TRBD2. Germline loops: CDR1 SGHVS, CDR2 FQNEAQ. The CDR3 contains 15 residues. The V and J ends lost 1 base and 6 bases, in that order; junction bases with no gene match: 4. CDR3 residues: CASSLEGGRGNEQFF. CDR3 nucleotide sequence: TGTGCCAGCAGCTTAGAAGGCGGGAGGGGCAATGAGCAGTTCTTC. Full variable domain (outside the CDR3, taken from reference TRBV7-8 and TRBJ2-1): GAGVSQSPRYKVAKRGQDVALRCDPISGHVSLFWYQQALGQGPEFLTYFQNEAQLDKSGLPSDRFFAERPEGSVSTLKIQRTQQEDSAVYLCASSLEGGRGNEQFFGPGTRLTVL.

The chain carries TRBV9 and TRBJ2-1, with D possibly being TRBD2 (5 bases). Germline lookup yields CDR1 SGDLS and CDR2 YYNGEE. Trimming stripped 3 bases from V and 5 bases from J, with 15 bases between. The CDR3 has 15 residues. CDR3 amino acids: CASSASSGYHNEQFF. CDR3 DNA: TGTGCCAGCAGCGCCAGCAGCGGCTATCACAATGAGCAGTTCTTC.

V usage is TRBV5-4 and J usage is TRBJ2-7; 8 bases map to TRBD2. Trimming removed 1 base from V and 3 bases from J; junction bases left unmatched: 6. The CDR3 length is 15 residues. The germline CDR1 and CDR2 sequences are SGHNT and YYREEE (reference sequence). The CDR3 region is CASSLSAGGLYEQYF. The CDR3 nucleotides are TGTGCCAGCAGCTTGTCTGCGGGAGGCCTCTACGAGCAGTACTTC.

This chain joins TRBV28 and TRBJ1-1, with 7 positions matching TRBD1. This CDR3 is built from 16 residues. V shed 5 bases, J shed 3 bases, and the junction held 12 bases outside the gene matches. The germline gives CDR1 MDHEN, CDR2 SYDVKM. CDR3 region: CASSATGVARDTEAFF. CDR3 nucleotide sequence: TGTGCCAGCAGTGCTACAGGGGTCGCGCGGGACACTGAAGCTTTCTTT.